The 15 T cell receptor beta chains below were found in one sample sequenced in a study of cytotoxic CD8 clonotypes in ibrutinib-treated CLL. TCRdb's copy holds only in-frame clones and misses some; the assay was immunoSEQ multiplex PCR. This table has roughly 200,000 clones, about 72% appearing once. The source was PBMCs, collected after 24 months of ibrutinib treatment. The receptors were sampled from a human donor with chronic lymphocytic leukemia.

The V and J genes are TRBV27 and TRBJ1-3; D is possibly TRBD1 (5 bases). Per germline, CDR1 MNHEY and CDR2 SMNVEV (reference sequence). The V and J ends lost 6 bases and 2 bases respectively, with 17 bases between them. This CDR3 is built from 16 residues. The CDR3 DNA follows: TGTGCCAGCAGCTCACGAGCAGGGCTCCCTGGAAACACCATATATTTT. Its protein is CASSSRAGLPGNTIYF.

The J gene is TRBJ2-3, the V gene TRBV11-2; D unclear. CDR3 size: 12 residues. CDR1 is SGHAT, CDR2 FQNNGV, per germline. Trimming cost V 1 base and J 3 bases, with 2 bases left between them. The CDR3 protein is CASSLVTDTQYF. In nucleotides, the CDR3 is TGTGCCAGCAGCTTAGTAACAGATACGCAGTATTTT.

The CDR3: CASSPDRAGNTIYF. In DNA, the CDR3 is TGTGCCAGCTCACCGGACAGGGCTGGAAACACCATATATTTT. V gene TRBV18 combines with J gene TRBJ1-3, with 8 bases that match TRBD1. In germline, CDR1 is KGHSH, CDR2 LQKENI. With V trimmed by 3 bases and J by 2 bases, 0 bases remained unmatched. The CDR3 loop spans 14 amino acids.

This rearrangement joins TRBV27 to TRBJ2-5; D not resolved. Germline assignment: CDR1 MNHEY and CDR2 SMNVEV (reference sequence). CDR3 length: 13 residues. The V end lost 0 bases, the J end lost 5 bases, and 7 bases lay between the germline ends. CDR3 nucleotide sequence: TGTGCCAGCAGTTTATCTCGTTTGGAGACCCAGTACTTC. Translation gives CASSLSRLETQYF.

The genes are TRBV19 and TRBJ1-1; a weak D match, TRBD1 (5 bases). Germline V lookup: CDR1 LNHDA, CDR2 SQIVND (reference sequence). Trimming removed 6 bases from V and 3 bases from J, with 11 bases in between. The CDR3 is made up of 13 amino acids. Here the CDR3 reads CASRKWGDTEAFF. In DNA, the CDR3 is TGTGCCAGTAGGAAGTGGGGGGACACTGAAGCTTTCTTT.

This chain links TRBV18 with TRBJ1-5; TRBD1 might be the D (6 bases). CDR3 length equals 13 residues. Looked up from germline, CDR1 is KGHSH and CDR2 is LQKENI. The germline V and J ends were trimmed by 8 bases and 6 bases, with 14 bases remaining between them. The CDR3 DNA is TGTGCCAGCACGGGGGCACGGGGTCAGCCCCAGCATTTT. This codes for CASTGARGQPQHF. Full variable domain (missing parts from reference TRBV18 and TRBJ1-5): NAGVMQNPRHLVRRRGQEARLRCSPMKGHSHVYWYRQLPEEGLKFMVYLQKENIIDESGMPKERFSAEFPKEGPSILRIQQVVRGDSAAYFCASTGARGQPQHFGDGTRLSIL.

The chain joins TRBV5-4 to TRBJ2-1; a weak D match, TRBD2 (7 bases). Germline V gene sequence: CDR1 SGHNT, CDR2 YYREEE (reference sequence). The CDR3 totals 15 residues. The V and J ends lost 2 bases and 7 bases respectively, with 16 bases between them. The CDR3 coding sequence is TGTGCCAGCAGCTTTTACGGGGGGCTTGGAAATGAGCAGTTCTTC. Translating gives CASSFYGGLGNEQFF.

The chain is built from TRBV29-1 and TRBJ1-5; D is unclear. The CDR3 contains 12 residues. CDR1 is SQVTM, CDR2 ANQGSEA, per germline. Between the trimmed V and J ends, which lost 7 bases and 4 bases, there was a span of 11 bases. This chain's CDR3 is CSAVIPNQPQHF. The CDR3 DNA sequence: TGCAGCGCCGTGATTCCTAATCAGCCCCAGCATTTT.

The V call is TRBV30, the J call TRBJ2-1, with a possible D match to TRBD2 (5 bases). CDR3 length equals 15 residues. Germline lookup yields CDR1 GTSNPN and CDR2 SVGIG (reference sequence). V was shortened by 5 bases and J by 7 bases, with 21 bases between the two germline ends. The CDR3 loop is CAWDFMGDGYNEQFF. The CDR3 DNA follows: TGTGCCTGGGATTTCATGGGAGACGGGTATAATGAGCAGTTCTTC.

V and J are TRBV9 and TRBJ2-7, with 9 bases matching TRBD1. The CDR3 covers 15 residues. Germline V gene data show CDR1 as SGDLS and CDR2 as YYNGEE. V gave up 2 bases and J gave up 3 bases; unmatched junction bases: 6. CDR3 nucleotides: TGTGCCAGCAGCGTCGGACAGGGGAAAAACTACGAGCAGTACTTC. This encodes CASSVGQGKNYEQYF.

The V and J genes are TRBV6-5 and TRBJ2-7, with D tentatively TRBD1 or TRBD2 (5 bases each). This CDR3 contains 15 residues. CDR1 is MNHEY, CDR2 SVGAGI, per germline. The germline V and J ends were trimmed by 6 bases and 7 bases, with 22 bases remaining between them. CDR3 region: CASSLLQRPWGEQYF. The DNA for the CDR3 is TGTGCCAGCAGCCTTCTCCAGCGGCCCTGGGGGGAGCAGTACTTC.

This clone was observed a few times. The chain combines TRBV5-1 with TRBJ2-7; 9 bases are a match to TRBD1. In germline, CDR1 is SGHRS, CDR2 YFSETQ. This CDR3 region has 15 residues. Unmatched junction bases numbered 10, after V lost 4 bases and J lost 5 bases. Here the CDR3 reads CASSPGWDRVDEQYF. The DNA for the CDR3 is TGCGCCAGCAGCCCTGGATGGGACAGGGTCGACGAGCAGTACTTC.

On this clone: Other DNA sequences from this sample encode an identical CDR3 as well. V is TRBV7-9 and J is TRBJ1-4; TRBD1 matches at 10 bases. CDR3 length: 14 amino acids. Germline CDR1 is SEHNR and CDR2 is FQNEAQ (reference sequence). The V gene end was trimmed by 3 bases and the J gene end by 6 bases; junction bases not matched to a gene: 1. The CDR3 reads CASSLDRGDEKLFF. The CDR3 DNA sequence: TGTGCCAGCAGCTTGGACAGGGGGGATGAAAAACTGTTTTTT. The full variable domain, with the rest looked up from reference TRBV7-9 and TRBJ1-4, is DTGVSQNPRHKITKRGQNVTFRCDPISEHNRLYWYRQTLGQGPEFLTYFQNEAQLEKSRLLSDRFSAERPKGSFSTLEIQRTEQGDSAMYLCASSLDRGDEKLFFGSGTQLSVL.

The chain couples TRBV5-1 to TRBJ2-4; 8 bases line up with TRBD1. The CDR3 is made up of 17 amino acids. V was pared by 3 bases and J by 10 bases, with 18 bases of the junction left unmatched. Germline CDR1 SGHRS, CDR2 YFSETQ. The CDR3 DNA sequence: TGCGCCAGCAGCTCGACAGGGGTGCCACCGGCGGACAAAATTCAGTACTTC. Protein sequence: CASSSTGVPPADKIQYF. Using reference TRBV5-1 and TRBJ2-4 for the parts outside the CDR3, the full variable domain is KAGVTQTPRYLIKTRGQQVTLSCSPISGHRSVSWYQQTPGQGLQFLFEYFSETQRNKGNFPGRFSGRQFSNSRSEMNVSTLELGDSALYLCASSSTGVPPADKIQYFGAGTRLSVL.

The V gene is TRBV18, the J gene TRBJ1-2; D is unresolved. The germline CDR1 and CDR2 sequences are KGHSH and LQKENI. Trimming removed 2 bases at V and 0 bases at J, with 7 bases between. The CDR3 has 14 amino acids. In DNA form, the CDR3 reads TGTGCCAGCTCACCATCGATAACTAACTATGGCTACACCTTC. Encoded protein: CASSPSITNYGYTF.